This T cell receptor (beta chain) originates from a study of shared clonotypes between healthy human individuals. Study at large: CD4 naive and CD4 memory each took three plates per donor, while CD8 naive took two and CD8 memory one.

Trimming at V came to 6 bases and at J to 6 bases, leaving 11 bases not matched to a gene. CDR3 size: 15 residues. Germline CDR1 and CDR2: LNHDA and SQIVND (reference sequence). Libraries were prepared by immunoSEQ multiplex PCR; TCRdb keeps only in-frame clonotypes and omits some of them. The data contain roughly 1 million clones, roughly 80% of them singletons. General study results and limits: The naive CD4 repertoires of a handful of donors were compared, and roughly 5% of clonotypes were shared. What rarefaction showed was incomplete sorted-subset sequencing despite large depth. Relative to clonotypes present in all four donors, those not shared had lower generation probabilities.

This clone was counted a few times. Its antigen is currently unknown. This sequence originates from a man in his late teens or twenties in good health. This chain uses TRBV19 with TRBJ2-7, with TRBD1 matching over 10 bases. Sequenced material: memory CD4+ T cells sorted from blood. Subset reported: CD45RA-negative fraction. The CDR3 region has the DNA TGTGCCAGTAGCACACCGCCGGGACAGGGGACCGAGCAGTACTTC. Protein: CASSTPPGQGTEQYF. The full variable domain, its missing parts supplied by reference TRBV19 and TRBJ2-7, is DGGITQSPKYLFRKEGQNVTLSCEQNLNHDAMYWYRQDPGQGLRLIYYSQIVNDFQKGDIAEGYSVSREKKESFPLTVTSAQKNPTAFYLCASSTPPGQGTEQYFGPGTRLTVT.